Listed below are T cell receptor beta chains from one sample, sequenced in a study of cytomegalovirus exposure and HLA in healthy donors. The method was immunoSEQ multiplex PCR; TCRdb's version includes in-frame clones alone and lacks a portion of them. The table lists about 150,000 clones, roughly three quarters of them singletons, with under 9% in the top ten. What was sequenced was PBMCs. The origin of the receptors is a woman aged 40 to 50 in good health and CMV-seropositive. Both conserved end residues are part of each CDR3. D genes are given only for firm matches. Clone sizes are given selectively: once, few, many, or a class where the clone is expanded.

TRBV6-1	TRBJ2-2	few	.	CASTTSTATGELFF	TGTGCCAGCACAACTAGTACGGCCACCGGGGAGCTGTTTTTT
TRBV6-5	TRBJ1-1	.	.	CASSSPPEGTEAFF	TGTGCCAGCAGCTCCCCCCCGGAGGGCACTGAAGCTTTCTTT
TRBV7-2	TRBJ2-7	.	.	CASSRGGALYEQYF	TGTGCCAGCAGTAGGGGCGGTGCTCTTTACGAGCAGTACTTC
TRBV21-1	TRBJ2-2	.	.	CASSKGDSSNTGELFF	TGTGCCAGCAGCAAAGGGGACAGCAGTAACACCGGGGAGCTGTTTTTT
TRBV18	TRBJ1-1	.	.	CASSPTGGESAFF	TGTGCCAGCTCACCTACTGGAGGGGAGTCAGCTTTCTTT
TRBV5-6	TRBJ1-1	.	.	CASSPSIRGSEAFF	TGTGCCAGCAGCCCATCGATCAGGGGCTCTGAAGCTTTCTTT
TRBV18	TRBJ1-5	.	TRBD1	CASSEGQGANQPQHF	TGTGCCAGCTCGGAGGGACAGGGGGCCAATCAGCCCCAGCATTTT
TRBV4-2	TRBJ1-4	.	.	CASSQVLGGTPSNEKLFF	TGTGCCAGCAGCCAAGTCTTGGGCGGGACGCCCTCGAATGAAAAACTGTTTTTT
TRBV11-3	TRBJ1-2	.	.	CASSLDSGLMYGYTF	TGTGCCAGCAGCTTAGATTCAGGACTTATGTATGGCTACACCTTC
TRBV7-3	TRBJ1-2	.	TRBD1	CASSLRGQGNPHGYTF	TGTGCCAGCAGCTTAAGAGGACAGGGGAACCCTCATGGCTACACCTTC